The 21 T cell receptor beta chains below come from one sample, sequenced in a study of T cell changes during pregnancy in multiple sclerosis. The method was immunoSEQ multiplex PCR; TCRdb's version includes in-frame clones alone and lacks a portion of them. The sample consists of about 61,000 clones, just under 90% of them appearing once. Source: peripheral blood, taken in the first trimester of pregnancy. These TCRs come from a female donor in good health, enrolled as a control in a pregnancy study.

V usage is TRBV29-1 and J usage is TRBJ2-5; TRBD2 matches 7 bases. V shed 1 base, J shed 4 bases, and the junction held 3 bases outside the gene matches. This CDR3 contains 13 residues. Germline CDR1 SQVTM, CDR2 ANQGSEA. The CDR3 DNA reads TGCAGCGTTGAAGTGGGGGGGGGAGAGACCCAGTACTTC. It is translated as CSVEVGGGETQYF. Variable domain in full (rest from reference TRBV29-1 and TRBJ2-5): SAVISQKPSRDICQRGTSLTIQCQVDSQVTMMFWYRQQPGQSLTLIATANQGSEATYESGFVIDKFPISRPNLTFSTLTVSNMSPEDSSIYLCSVEVGGGETQYFGPGTRLLVL.

In its sample, this clone was seen a few times. The chain uses TRBV4-2 and TRBJ1-6; D gene uncertain. Germline V CDR1 and CDR2: LGHNA, YNFKEQ. Between the trimmed V and J ends, which lost 3 bases and 8 bases, there was a span of 14 bases. The CDR3 is 15 residues long. The CDR3 reads CASSHLSIGHSPLHF. The DNA for the CDR3 is TGTGCCAGCAGCCACTTAAGTATCGGTCATTCACCCCTCCACTTT.

The chain joins TRBV6-5 to TRBJ2-5; D perhaps matches TRBD1 (5 bases). The CDR3 contains 12 residues. Germline V lookup: CDR1 MNHEY, CDR2 SVGAGI. Between the trimmed V and J ends, which lost 4 bases and 12 bases, there was a span of 15 bases. The CDR3 protein is CASSSPLGVKYF. DNA for the CDR3: TGTGCCAGCAGTTCCCCTTTAGGGGTAAAGTACTTC.

This clone was counted once. This chain connects TRBV27 to TRBJ2-7, with 8 bases that match TRBD1. Germline CDR1 MNHEY, CDR2 SMNVEV (reference sequence). The CDR3 spans 14 residues. Germline trimming cut 2 bases from V and 3 bases from J; bases unmatched to any gene: 3. CDR3 sequence: CASSLGDRGYEQYF. CDR3 sequence (DNA): TGTGCCAGCAGTTTAGGAGACAGGGGCTACGAGCAGTACTTC.

V is TRBV29-1 and J is TRBJ2-7; 9 bases map to TRBD1. J lost 3 bases, V lost 2 bases, and 8 bases had no gene match. The CDR3 is made up of 15 amino acids. From germline, CDR1 is SQVTM and CDR2 ANQGSEA. The CDR3 nucleotides are TGCAGCGTTGAAATAGGGGGACAGGGCATCTACGAGCAGTACTTC. Translating it yields CSVEIGGQGIYEQYF.

This chain joins TRBV11-2 and TRBJ2-1; the D gene is possibly TRBD2 (6 bases). CDR1 is SGHAT and CDR2 is FQNNGV in the germline V gene. CDR3 length: 15 amino acids. V lost 8 bases to trimming and J lost 6 bases, with 20 bases between them. CDR3 in amino acids: CASGRTLAVANEQFF. In DNA, the CDR3 is TGTGCCAGCGGCAGGACCTTAGCGGTCGCCAATGAGCAGTTCTTC.

V and J are TRBV4-3 and TRBJ1-1; no clear D. The CDR3 loop spans 14 amino acids. The germline gives CDR1 LGHNA, CDR2 YSLEER. V dropped 3 bases and J dropped 5 bases, with 13 bases sitting between them. The CDR3 DNA is TGCGCCAGCAGCCAGGCGTTAGAGAGGACTGAAGCTTTCTTT. It encodes CASSQALERTEAFF.

The chain is built from TRBV5-8 and TRBJ2-5; tentatively, D is TRBD1 (6 bases). V was pared by 4 bases and J by 3 bases, with 13 bases between. Germline values: CDR1 SGHTS, CDR2 YDEGEE. The CDR3 length is 14 residues. CDR3 protein: CASSRTGTKETQYF. The CDR3, as DNA: TGTGCCAGCAGCCGAACCGGGACAAAAGAGACCCAGTACTTC.

The rearrangement uses TRBV4-2 and TRBJ2-1, with 15 positions matching TRBD2. Trimming at V came to 0 bases and at J to 7 bases, leaving 10 bases not matched to a gene. The CDR3 length is 19 residues. Germline assignment: CDR1 LGHNA and CDR2 YNFKEQ. CDR3 sequence reads: CASSQESTGTSGGRNEQFF. CDR3 nucleotides: TGTGCCAGCAGCCAAGAGTCGACCGGGACTAGCGGGGGGAGGAATGAGCAGTTCTTC.

CDR3 loop: CASRPFGTEKNSPLHF. CDR3 in DNA: TGTGCCAGCAGGCCCTTCGGGACAGAAAAGAATTCACCCCTCCACTTT. The chain couples TRBV2 to TRBJ1-6; 7 bases fit TRBD1. This CDR3 has 16 residues. The germline CDR1 and CDR2 sequences are SNHLY and FYNNEI. V lost 6 bases to trimming and J lost 7 bases; unmatched junction nucleotides: 12.

V gene TRBV5-6 combines with J gene TRBJ1-6; no firm D call. Germline lookup yields CDR1 SGHDT and CDR2 YYEEEE. Trimming pared 0 bases from V and 0 bases from J, leaving 13 bases between. This CDR3 has 18 residues. Written as DNA, the CDR3 is TGTGCCAGCAGCTTGGGATGGGATACTAGCTCCTATAATTCACCCCTCCACTTT. It yields the protein CASSLGWDTSSYNSPLHF.

The chain carries TRBV29-1 and TRBJ2-7, with 7 positions matching TRBD1. V shed 8 bases and J 4 bases; nucleotides not matched to a gene: 8. CDR1 SQVTM and CDR2 ANQGSEA come from the germline V gene. This CDR3 has 12 amino acids. The CDR3: CSTTRGRYEQYF. DNA of the CDR3: TGCAGCACAACGAGGGGGCGATACGAGCAGTACTTC.

J is TRBJ2-7 and V is TRBV27; 7 positions match TRBD1. The CDR3 is made up of 15 amino acids. Germline trimming cut 4 bases from V and 0 bases from J; bases unmatched to any gene: 6. Germline lookup yields CDR1 MNHEY and CDR2 SMNVEV (reference sequence). This CDR3 reads CASSSPDRRSYEQYF. The CDR3 nucleotides read TGTGCCAGCAGTTCCCCGGACAGGCGCTCCTACGAGCAGTACTTC.

The chain employs TRBV6-1 and TRBJ2-7, with no clear D. V was pared by 2 bases and J by 8 bases, with 7 bases between. Germline V gene data show CDR1 as MNHNS and CDR2 as SASEGT. The CDR3 sequence is 11 residues long. In DNA, the CDR3 is TGTGCCAGCAGTGAACTCTCCCAGCAGTACTTC. It is translated as CASSELSQQYF.

The genes are TRBV9 and TRBJ1-1; 7 bases map to TRBD1. V shed 1 base, J shed 7 bases, and the junction held 7 bases outside the gene matches. The CDR3 contains 14 residues. Germline values: CDR1 SGDLS, CDR2 YYNGEE. For the CDR3, the DNA is TGTGCCAGCAGCGTACAAGGGGACAGTAGTGAAGCTTTCTTT. Translation gives CASSVQGDSSEAFF.

This clone showed up just a few times. The rearrangement links TRBV7-9 to TRBJ1-1, with no clear D. This CDR3 spans 13 amino acids. Trimming left V 1 base short and J 2 bases short, with 5 bases between. CDR1 is SEHNR and CDR2 is FQNEAQ in the germline V gene (reference sequence). The CDR3: CASSLEANTEAFF. The CDR3 DNA sequence: TGTGCCAGCAGCTTAGAAGCCAACACTGAAGCTTTCTTT.

The chain joins TRBV30 to TRBJ1-1; a possible D gene is TRBD1 (6 bases). The germline V gene encodes CDR1 GTSNPN and CDR2 SVGIG (reference sequence). Trimming pared 0 bases from V and 8 bases from J, leaving 13 bases between. The CDR3 has 13 residues. CDR3 amino acids: CAWSVVFGTEAFF. The DNA of the CDR3 is TGTGCCTGGAGTGTAGTTTTCGGGACAGAAGCTTTCTTT.

The V gene is TRBV4-1, the J gene TRBJ1-5; 8 nucleotides line up with TRBD1. V shed 3 bases, J shed 4 bases, and the junction held 8 bases outside the gene matches. The CDR3 contains 16 residues. CDR1 MGHRA and CDR2 YSYEKL come from the germline V gene. The CDR3 DNA sequence: TGCGCCAGCAGCCAGAGCGGGACAGGACCTAATCAGCCCCAGCATTTT. It translates to CASSQSGTGPNQPQHF.

This sequence joins TRBV2 and TRBJ2-1, with D unclear. The CDR3 covers 13 residues. CDR1 is SNHLY, CDR2 FYNNEI, per germline. V gave up 9 bases and J gave up 5 bases, with 14 bases separating them. The DNA for the CDR3 is TGTGCCAGTGGCACAGCCTTTGACAATGAGCAGTTCTTC. Translated, it gives CASGTAFDNEQFF.

CDR3 bases: TGTGCCAGCAGTTACTCCGACCGGGCAGATACGCAGTATTTT. Encoded protein: CASSYSDRADTQYF. The rearrangement uses TRBV6-5 and TRBJ2-3; D is uncertain. Trimming cost V 0 bases and J 4 bases, with 8 bases left between them. The CDR3 contains 14 residues. Germline-derived CDR1 and CDR2 are MNHEY and SVGAGI.

This rearrangement joins TRBV12-2 to TRBJ1-2; no check of the table's D call, TRBD1, against the DNA was made. TRBV12-2 is flagged as a pseudogene. The length of the CDR3 is 15 residues. CDR3 in DNA: TGTGCAAGTCGCTTAGGGGGGCAGGCTATCTATGGCTACACCTTC. Protein: CASRLGGQAIYGYTF.